This T cell receptor (beta chain) emerged from a study of T-cell memory formation after mild COVID-19. Turning to the study itself: TCR clustering was largely donor specific.

Study-wide results and caveats: Mainly CM and EM harbored the contracting CD4+ clones; mainly EMRA harbored the CD8+ ones. A second wave expanding day 15 to 37 was CD4+-biased; contracting clones were balanced. Some SARS-CoV-2-responding clones were already detected in memory before infection.

Unmatched junction bases numbered 2, after V lost 0 bases and J lost 4 bases. CDR1 and CDR2 from the germline V gene are KGHSH and LQKENI. CDR3 size: 15 residues. With regard to this clonotype: Antigen specificity is unknown.

TCRdb independently ran MiXCR on the 5' RACE reads; one entry per CDR3 protein. Here the sample spans 120,000 to 150,000 distinct CDR3 sequences, around 5.8% being singletons. This sequence joins TRBV18 and TRBJ2-1; 8 bases line up with TRBD2. Sequencing input: PBMCs or a T cell subset sorted from them (not recorded which). The receptor's source is an adult woman who had mild COVID-19 (a few samples of this study predate the infection). Cell type and time point are not known. The CDR3 loop is CASSPPGLEYNEQFF. For the CDR3, the DNA is TGTGCCAGCTCACCACCGGGACTAGAGTACAATGAGCAGTTCTTC.